Listed below are T cell receptor beta chains from one sample, sequenced in a study of circulating CD8 cells and anti-PD-1 response in melanoma. TCRdb itself ran the reads through MiXCR, one entry per CDR3 protein. The table has about 220 distinct CDR3 sequences, 7% to 10% seen once. The sample was CD8+ T cells from PBMCs, taken at baseline or after one month of anti-PD-1 therapy (not recorded which). These receptors originate from a human donor with melanoma. Both conserved end residues are part of each CDR3. The D gene is left open where the match is weak. The size entry is marked missing in some rows and otherwise reads once, few, many or a size class.

d_gene | j_gene | v_gene | abundance | CDR3nt | CDR3aa
TRBD2 | TRBJ2-3 | TRBV20-1 | medium-sized | TGCAGTGCTAGAGGTCCCCTAGCGGGGGGGCTAGATACGCAGTATTTT | CSARGPLAGGLDTQYF
TRBD2 | TRBJ2-1 | TRBV6-1 | few | TGTGCCAGCACCCGGGGGGATGAGCAGTTCTTC | CASTRGDEQFF
TRBD2 | TRBJ2-2 | TRBV27 | medium-sized | TGTGCCAGCAGTCGGGATCAGCGGGGGTACTACACCGGGGAGCTGTTTTTT | CASSRDQRGYYTGELFF
- | TRBJ2-7 | TRBV20-1 | medium-sized | TGCAGTGCTAGAAACACAGGGCTGTCCTACGAGCAGTACTTC | CSARNTGLSYEQYF
- | TRBJ2-3 | TRBV27 | medium-sized | TGTGCCAGCAGCCCCGGGGTCTCCACAGATACGCAGTATTTT | CASSPGVSTDTQYF
TRBD2 | TRBJ2-3 | TRBV23-1 | medium-sized | TGCGCCAGCAGTCAATCGTTGGAGCGGGACACAGATACGCAGTATTTT | CASSQSLERDTDTQYF
TRBD1 | TRBJ1-2 | TRBV28 | medium-sized | TGTGCCAGCAGTGTGCAAATGACAGGGGGTAATGGCTACACCTTC | CASSVQMTGGNGYTF
- | TRBJ1-5 | TRBV7-9 | medium-sized | TGTGCCAGCAGCGACGGTGGCCAGCCCCAGCATTTT | CASSDGGQPQHF
- | TRBJ1-2 | TRBV28 | large | TGTGCCAGCAGTTTTCAGAATAGTAACTATGGCTACACCTTC | CASSFQNSNYGYTF
- | TRBJ1-1 | TRBV4-1 | medium-sized | TGCGCCAGCAGCCAAGATTGGGGAGCCCCGGGCGCTGAAGCTTTCTTT | CASSQDWGAPGAEAFF
- | TRBJ1-4 | TRBV6-5 | large | TGTGCCAGCAGCCCCGAGGGGGAGGCCGATGAAAAACTGTTTTTT | CASSPEGEADEKLFF
TRBD2 | TRBJ2-3 | TRBV28 | medium-sized | TGTGCCGCAGAACAAGGGACTAGCGGGGCCATACAGTATTTT | CAAEQGTSGAIQYF
TRBD1 | TRBJ1-5 | TRBV19 | medium-sized | TGTGCCAGTAGCAAGGGGACAGCAAGCAATCAGCCCCAGCATTTT | CASSKGTASNQPQHF
TRBD1 | TRBJ2-1 | TRBV20-1 | medium-sized | TGCAGTGCTAGCTCCTCACTTCCGGGACAGGGTAGCTCCTACAATGAGCAGTTCTTC | CSASSSLPGQGSSYNEQFF
TRBD2 | TRBJ2-1 | TRBV7-2 | - | TGTGCCAGCAGCTACAGACTAGCGGGGCCCTACAATGAGCAGTTCTTC | CASSYRLAGPYNEQFF
TRBD1 | TRBJ2-7 | TRBV19 | medium-sized | TGTGCCAGTGAGGCGACAGGGGGCATTTACGAGCAGTACTTC | CASEATGGIYEQYF
TRBD1 | TRBJ1-6 | TRBV4-1 | medium-sized | TGCGCCAGCAGCCATCACAGGGGAGGTAATTCACCCCTCCACTTT | CASSHHRGGNSPLHF
- | TRBJ2-7 | TRBV19 | - | TGTACCAGTGGTATAGGGTGGAACGAGCAGTACTTC | CTSGIGWNEQYF
- | TRBJ2-3 | TRBV25-1 | medium-sized | TGTGCCAGCAGTGAGGACATCACAGATACGCAGTATTTT | CASSEDITDTQYF
- | TRBJ2-3 | TRBV27 | medium-sized | TGTGCCAGCAGTTTCGGCGCAGCAGGCACAGATACGCAGTATTTT | CASSFGAAGTDTQYF
- | TRBJ2-7 | TRBV11-2 | medium-sized | TGTGCCAGCAGCTTAGGGGGGACATATTCCTACGAGCAGTACTTC | CASSLGGTYSYEQYF
- | TRBJ1-2 | TRBV9 | medium-sized | TGTGCCAGCAGCGTAGAGGGGCCCTATGGCTACACCTTC | CASSVEGPYGYTF
- | TRBJ1-1 | TRBV28 | medium-sized | TGTGCCAGCAGTCCCGCGCGGGGGTACACTGAAGCTTTCTTT | CASSPARGYTEAFF
- | TRBJ2-2 | TRBV27 | - | TGTGCCAGCGGTAACACCGGGGAGCTGTTTTTT | CASGNTGELFF